This T cell receptor (beta chain) was sequenced in a study of glioma-infiltrating T cells (dated by TCRdb to about 2016). Regarding the complete study: The study sequenced TCR alpha- and beta-chain repertoires from glioma tissue, from non-neoplastic brain tissue and from matched peripheral blood mononuclear cells. To measure divergence between tissue and blood T-cell populations, each tissue-infiltrating repertoire was compared with the peripheral blood repertoire of the same patient. Three low-grade glioma patients, seven to nine primary glioblastoma patients, and three non-glioma patients who contributed non-neoplastic brain tissue made up the paired cohort.

A word on this clonotype: This receptor's antigen is unknown. Possible read error: a much larger clone is one base away.

General study outcomes and caveats: Small numbers underpinned the group comparisons: about eight glioblastoma patients, three low-grade glioma patients and three non-neoplastic patients. Very few CDR3 sequences were found to be shared between tissue and blood, and this scarcity was attributed to high CDR3 diversity and limited sampling. VJ-independent divergence between tissue and blood was found to be below expectation in non-neoplastic patients but above expectation in all gliomas, particularly low-grade gliomas.

TCR alpha and beta CDR3 regions were amplified with the iRepertoire nested amplicon-rescue multiplex PCR (arm-PCR) platform from RNA. For one-step reverse transcription and amplification, roughly 100-450 ng of tissue mRNA or PBMC total RNA was used as input. After bead purification, a secondary multiplex PCR added Illumina adapters, and libraries were gel-purified between 200 and 400 bp. Demultiplexing relied on internal 6-nucleotide barcodes carried by the libraries. Sequencing of the libraries was done on an Illumina MiSeq using 2x220 or 2x250 nucleotide paired-end reads. The study's processing was this. Paired reads were merged using FLASH 1.2.11 and were aligned to the GRCh37 human genome using BWA-MEM, after which TRA and TRB reads were extracted. V and J assignment used an IMGT-derived reference of cassette sequences and CDR3 motifs that included pseudogenes. Reads were translated in three frames, and productive CDR3s were defined by a C…FGXG motif without stop codons. A clonotype was defined as a unique combination of a V-J cassette pair and a CDR3 amino acid sequence. Reads were filtered by Hamming distance, with the threshold set by the sequence error rate of each sample in mapped regions. Clones were called with MiXCR by TCRdb after fastp trimmed the public reads at Q25, and only in-frame beta chains were retained. Entries that share a CDR3 protein sequence are merged under the most common genes and DNA. These V and J calls rely on TCRdb rather than the paper's analysis. The sample has about 190,000 distinct CDR3 sequences on record, around 32% of them singletons. About 19% of the sample comes from the top ten.

The sequenced material came from glioma tissue, nonneoplastic brain tissue, or PBMCs (not recorded which). The origin of this receptor is a human donor with low-grade glioma or glioblastoma, undergoing nonglioma brain surgery, or in good health (not recorded which).

The DNA is TGCAGTGCTTTTAGCGGGAGGAGCGCAGATACGCAGTATTTT. Its translation is CSAFSGRSADTQYF. The V and J segments used are TRBV20-1 and TRBJ2-3, with 10 bases matching TRBD2. V loses 5 bases at its end and J loses 4 bases; junction bases beyond the gene matches: 6. The germline V gene encodes CDR1 DFQATT and CDR2 SNEGSKA (reference sequence). The CDR3 has 14 amino acids, counting the end cysteine and phenylalanine. Of the read, only the CDR3 DNA is kept; its 42 bases are in frame from base 1.